This is a list of T cell receptor beta chains from one sample in a study of blood T cell repertoires in COVID-19. Here immunoSEQ multiplex PCR was the method, and the copy in TCRdb shows in-frame clones only, minus some. The sample holds roughly 15,000 clones, approximately 88% seen once. The material sequenced was peripheral blood. The receptors originated from a human donor in a cohort sampled during active COVID-19. CDR3s include the opening cysteine and the closing phenylalanine or tryptophan. A D gene is named only where the DNA matches it firmly. Part of the rows lack a size; the others show once, few, many or a class for expanded clones.

clone_size d_call j_call v_call cdr3_nt cdr3_aa
- - TRBJ1-1 TRBV3-1/TRBV3-2 TGTGCCAGCAGCCCCGGTGTGTACACTGAAGCTTTCTTT CASSPGVYTEAFF
- - TRBJ2-3 TRBV27 TGTGCCAGCAGTTTTAGGGGCTCAGATACGCAGTATTTT CASSFRGSDTQYF
- TRBD1 TRBJ1-6 TRBV5-1 TGCGCCAGCACCTCGGGGACAGGGAATTCACCCCTCCACTTT CASTSGTGNSPLHF
- - TRBJ2-3 TRBV10-1 TGCGCCAGCAGTGAACTACAGGGTTACGCAGATACGCAGTATTTT CASSELQGYADTQYF
- - TRBJ1-5 TRBV19 TGTGCCAGTAGTGCCGGGGGGCCCCAGCATTTT CASSAGGPQHF
- - TRBJ2-5 TRBV7-6 TGTGCCAGCAGCCCCACTACGACAGCCGCCAGTGAGACCCAGTACTTC CASSPTTTAASETQYF
- TRBD1 TRBJ2-3 TRBV7-9 TGTGCCAGCAGCTTGGATGGGACAGGGACAGATACGCAGTATTTT CASSLDGTGTDTQYF
- - TRBJ2-2 TRBV21-1 TGTGCCAGCAGCAGACCGGGGATTAGCGGTCCGAACACCGGGGAGCTGTTTTTT CASSRPGISGPNTGELFF
- TRBD1 TRBJ2-2 TRBV30 TGTGCCTGGAAACAAGGACAGGGGGCGGGCACCGGGGAGCTGTTTTTT CAWKQGQGAGTGELFF
- - TRBJ1-2 TRBV11-3 TGTGCCAGCAGCTTAGGAACGGGAAACCCGTCCACCTTC CASSLGTGNPSTF
- - TRBJ1-1 TRBV2 TGTGCCAGCAGTGCCGGGTTCTTGGCTGAAGCTTTCTTT CASSAGFLAEAFF
few - TRBJ2-7 TRBV5-1 TGCGCCAGCAGCCTCCCAAGTAGCTACGAGCAGTACTTC CASSLPSSYEQYF
- - TRBJ2-7 TRBV27 TGTGCCAGCAATAACCGAGACAGAGCCTACGAGCAGTACTTC CASNNRDRAYEQYF
- - TRBJ2-2 TRBV6-1 TGTGCCAGCAGTGAAATCAGGGCCACCGGGGAGCTGTTTTTT CASSEIRATGELFF